The 26 T cell receptor beta chains listed next were all sequenced from one sample in a study of blood T cell repertoires in COVID-19. TCRdb's table, derived via immunoSEQ multiplex PCR, lists solely in-frame clones and lacks some. The sample carries about 250,000 clones, about 86% recorded once. Source material: peripheral blood. These receptors were obtained from a man older than 75 with acute or convalescent COVID-19.

The DNA of the CDR3 is TGTGCCAGCAGTCCCGGGGACAGGGGTAATGAAAAACTGTTTTTT. As protein: CASSPGDRGNEKLFF. The genes are TRBV28 and TRBJ1-4, with TRBD1 matching 10 bases. Germline V gene data show CDR1 as MDHEN and CDR2 as SYDVKM. The CDR3 covers 15 residues. V shed 5 bases, J shed 4 bases, and the junction held 4 bases outside the gene matches.

This clone was observed a handful of times. This chain connects TRBV28 to TRBJ2-5, with TRBD1 matching 9 bases. Germline CDR1 and CDR2: MDHEN and SYDVKM. The CDR3 extends over 17 amino acids. The junction had 8 bases not matched to a gene; V was cut back by 3 bases and J by 0 bases. The CDR3 bases are TGTGCCAGCAGTTTTCAACAGGGGGCATCGTACCAAGAGACCCAGTACTTC. This gives the protein CASSFQQGASYQETQYF.

This clone was counted a few times. CDR3 sequence: CASSPRTLAGGTDTQYF. CDR3 bases: TGTGCCAGCAGCCCCCGGACACTAGCGGGAGGCACAGATACGCAGTATTTT. This chain links TRBV11-3 with TRBJ2-3, with 11 bases matching TRBD2. The CDR3 is 17 amino acids. The germline V gene has CDR1 SGHNT and CDR2 YENEEA. The J segment lost 1 base and the V segment lost 5 bases, leaving 8 bases of the junction unmatched.

This sequence joins TRBV19 and TRBJ2-7; 10 nucleotides align to TRBD1. There are 16 residues in the CDR3. Germline V gene lookup returns CDR1 LNHDA and CDR2 SQIVND (reference sequence). The V and J ends lost 5 bases and 4 bases, in that order; junction bases with no gene match: 11. CDR3 bases: TGTGCCAGTAGTTCCAAGGGGACAGGGGTCGTGTACGAGCAGTACTTC. As protein: CASSSKGTGVVYEQYF.

This chain connects TRBV2 to TRBJ2-7, with 9 bases aligning to TRBD2. There are 15 residues in the CDR3. CDR1 is SNHLY and CDR2 is FYNNEI in the germline V gene. With 4 bases clipped from V and 1 base from J, the junction kept 5 bases outside the gene matches. The CDR3 DNA reads as TGTGCCAGCAGTGGGCGACTAGCGGTTTCCTACGAGCAGTACTTC. Encoded protein: CASSGRLAVSYEQYF.

The chain has TRBV9 and TRBJ2-5; D perhaps matches TRBD1 (6 bases). Trimming stripped 0 bases from V and 1 base from J, with 10 bases between. The germline V gene encodes CDR1 SGDLS and CDR2 YYNGEE. This CDR3 has 15 residues. The CDR3 DNA reads TGTGCCAGCAGCGTAGGCTGGACAGCCCAAGAGACCCAGTACTTC. It specifies CASSVGWTAQETQYF.

The chain is built from TRBV6-6 and TRBJ1-6; TRBD1 agrees at 9 bases. This CDR3 comprises 15 residues. Germline lookup yields CDR1 MNHNY and CDR2 SVGAGI (reference sequence). The V gene end was trimmed by 7 bases and the J gene end by 9 bases; junction bases not matched to a gene: 10. CDR3 sequence reads: CASTLRGQGGSPLHF. The CDR3 DNA is TGTGCCAGCACTCTAAGGGGACAGGGAGGTTCACCCCTCCACTTT.

J is TRBJ1-4 and V is TRBV28, with 10 bases that match TRBD1. Germline CDR1 and CDR2: MDHEN and SYDVKM. There are 13 residues in the CDR3. V lost 6 bases to trimming and J lost 8 bases; unmatched junction nucleotides: 3. CDR3 region: CASRTGGNEKLFF. CDR3 coding DNA: TGTGCCAGCAGGACAGGGGGCAACGAAAAACTGTTTTTT.

The table lists this clone with a count of one. This chain uses TRBV18 with TRBJ1-3; no clear D. Per the germline V gene, CDR1 is KGHSH and CDR2 is LQKENI. There are 16 residues in the CDR3. V gave up 6 bases and J gave up 1 base, with 16 bases separating them. CDR3 amino acids: CASSLSAGVSGNTIYF. Here the CDR3 DNA reads TGTGCCAGCTCCTTGTCGGCCGGAGTGTCTGGAAACACCATATATTTT.

Written as DNA, the CDR3 is TGTGCCAGCACCCTAAGAGGGGGCAGGGGACAGCCCCAGCATTTT. This gives the protein CASTLRGGRGQPQHF. The chain carries TRBV27 and TRBJ1-5; 7 bases match TRBD1. Germline loops: CDR1 MNHEY, CDR2 SMNVEV (reference sequence). The V gene end was trimmed by 7 bases and the J gene end by 7 bases; junction bases not matched to a gene: 13. The CDR3 has 15 residues.

The J gene is TRBJ1-5, the V gene TRBV10-3; D gene uncertain. Trimming cost V 5 bases and J 0 bases, with 8 bases left between them. The CDR3 is made up of 14 amino acids. Germline V lookup: CDR1 ENHRY, CDR2 SYGVKD. CDR3 DNA: TGTGCCATCAGTAACACAGATAGCAATCAGCCCCAGCATTTT. This encodes CAISNTDSNQPQHF.

The chain recombines TRBV19 with TRBJ2-3; 13 bases match TRBD2. The length of the CDR3 is 17 residues. Germline-derived CDR1 and CDR2 are LNHDA and SQIVND (reference sequence). V gave up 4 bases and J gave up 2 bases; unmatched junction bases: 6. CDR3: CASSTAGLAGFTDTQYF. Here the CDR3 DNA reads TGTGCCAGTAGTACCGCGGGACTAGCGGGATTCACAGATACGCAGTATTTT. The complete variable domain, with remaining parts taken from reference TRBV19 and TRBJ2-3, reads DGGITQSPKYLFRKEGQNVTLSCEQNLNHDAMYWYRQDPGQGLRLIYYSQIVNDFQKGDIAEGYSVSREKKESFPLTVTSAQKNPTAFYLCASSTAGLAGFTDTQYFGPGTRLTVL.

The chain is built from TRBV6-5 and TRBJ2-2, with 8 bases that match TRBD1. V trimming: 8 bases; J trimming: 2 bases; junction bases outside the gene matches: 7. CDR1 MNHEY and CDR2 SVGAGI come from the germline V gene. The CDR3 is 15 residues long. In nucleotides, the CDR3 is TGTGCCAGCGGTCGTGGACAGGGTAACACCGGGGAGCTGTTTTTT. Encoded protein: CASGRGQGNTGELFF.

This clone was detected only once. V and J are TRBV9 and TRBJ2-3, with no clear D. Germline assignment: CDR1 SGDLS and CDR2 YYNGEE. Trimming removed 0 bases from V and 2 bases from J, with 16 bases in between. There are 17 residues in the CDR3. CDR3 region: CASSVVSEENHTDTQYF. The CDR3 DNA reads TGTGCCAGCAGCGTAGTATCCGAGGAGAACCACACAGATACGCAGTATTTT.

V gene TRBV25-1 combines with J gene TRBJ1-3; D gene unclear. CDR3 size: 15 residues. Deletions cut 2 bases from V and 10 bases from J, with 18 bases between. The germline CDR1 and CDR2 sequences are MGHDK and SYGVNS. The CDR3 bases are TGTGCCAGCAGTGAACGGGGAGACCCCAAGGAAACCATATATTTT. Protein product: CASSERGDPKETIYF.

The V gene is TRBV7-3, the J gene TRBJ2-5; weak D call: TRBD2 (5 bases). Germline V gene data show CDR1 as SGHTA and CDR2 as FQGTGA. This CDR3 has 13 amino acids. Trimming took off 5 bases at V and 4 bases at J, with 11 bases between the two ends. CDR3 sequence reads: CASSQNAGETQYF. The DNA for the CDR3 is TGTGCCAGCAGCCAAAACGCGGGAGAGACCCAGTACTTC.

The rearrangement joins TRBV5-1 to TRBJ2-1, with D perhaps TRBD2 (5 bases). The CDR3 covers 14 residues. Per the germline V gene, CDR1 is SGHRS and CDR2 is YFSETQ. V was pared by 0 bases and J by 4 bases, with 8 bases between. CDR3 nucleotides: TGCGCCAGCAGCTTGGGGGAGCCTTACAATGAGCAGTTCTTC. It yields the protein CASSLGEPYNEQFF.

The rearrangement joins TRBV5-6 to TRBJ2-7; 9 positions match TRBD2. The CDR3 has 16 residues. V shed 2 bases, J shed 7 bases, and the junction held 13 bases outside the gene matches. Germline V lookup: CDR1 SGHDT, CDR2 YYEEEE. The CDR3 DNA sequence: TGTGCCAGCAGCTTAGGACCCGCGGGAGGGCCGGAAGAGCAGTACTTC. This translates into CASSLGPAGGPEEQYF. Full variable domain (outside the CDR3, taken from reference TRBV5-6 and TRBJ2-7): DAGVTQSPTHLIKTRGQQVTLRCSPKSGHDTVSWYQQALGQGPQFIFQYYEEEERQRGNFPDRFSGHQFPNYSSELNVNALLLGDSALYLCASSLGPAGGPEEQYFGPGTRLTVT.

The V gene is TRBV19, the J gene TRBJ1-1; maybe TRBD1 (5 bases). V was trimmed by 6 bases and J by 3 bases, leaving 14 bases between them. CDR1 is LNHDA and CDR2 is SQIVND in the germline V gene (reference sequence). The CDR3 is made up of 14 amino acids. CDR3 amino acids: CASSTGGTHTEAFF. The DNA of the CDR3 is TGTGCCAGTAGCACCGGGGGTACCCACACTGAAGCTTTCTTT.

This clone was counted a single time. The chain couples TRBV18 to TRBJ2-2; TRBD2 agrees at 9 bases. Looked up from germline, CDR1 is KGHSH and CDR2 is LQKENI. This CDR3 has 17 residues. The ends lost 2 bases at V and 6 bases at J; junction bases unmatched: 10. The CDR3 loop is CASSPSPGGGAPGELFF. CDR3 in DNA: TGTGCCAGCTCACCATCCCCTGGCGGGGGGGCCCCCGGGGAGCTGTTTTTT.

This clone was found once. The V call is TRBV5-6, the J call TRBJ2-7; D perhaps matches TRBD1 (6 bases). Per germline, CDR1 SGHDT and CDR2 YYEEEE. This CDR3 spans 13 amino acids. Deletions cut 2 bases from V and 2 bases from J, with 8 bases between. In DNA, the CDR3 is TGTGCCAGCAGCTTCCGGGACACCTACGAGCAGTACTTC. Encoded protein: CASSFRDTYEQYF.

The V and J genes are TRBV5-1 and TRBJ2-3, with 10 bases that match TRBD2. J was trimmed by 8 bases and V by 0 bases; bases with no gene match: 15. This CDR3 comprises 18 residues. From germline, CDR1 is SGHRS and CDR2 YFSETQ. CDR3 nucleotide sequence: TGCGCCAGCAGCTTGGTAGGGGGGCTAGCGGGAGTATATACTACGCAGTATTTT. It specifies CASSLVGGLAGVYTTQYF.

J is TRBJ2-7 and V is TRBV5-1; D may be TRBD1 (6 bases). The CDR3 is 14 amino acids. Germline V CDR1 and CDR2: SGHRS, YFSETQ. V gave up 0 bases and J gave up 5 bases, with 12 bases separating them. CDR3 DNA sequence: TGCGCCAGCAGCTTGGACAGGGAAGGGGACGAGCAGTACTTC. Its protein product is CASSLDREGDEQYF. Drawing the rest from reference TRBV5-1 and TRBJ2-7, the complete variable domain is KAGVTQTPRYLIKTRGQQVTLSCSPISGHRSVSWYQQTPGQGLQFLFEYFSETQRNKGNFPGRFSGRQFSNSRSEMNVSTLELGDSALYLCASSLDREGDEQYFGPGTRLTVT.

CDR3 DNA sequence: TGTGCCAGCAGCTTCGGGACAGGCGTTGCAACTAATGAAAAACTGTTTTTT. Translating gives CASSFGTGVATNEKLFF. The chain couples TRBV7-9 to TRBJ1-4; 8 bases map to TRBD1. Germline lookup yields CDR1 SEHNR and CDR2 FQNEAQ (reference sequence). J lost 0 bases, V lost 3 bases, and 6 bases had no gene match. This CDR3 spans 17 amino acids.

The J gene is TRBJ1-5, the V gene TRBV12-3 or TRBV12-4; unclear D gene. With 4 bases removed from V and 7 bases from J, the gap between germline ends came to 11 bases. The CDR3 contains 13 residues. Written as DNA, the CDR3 is TGTGCCAGCAGTTCACTAGGGCGGCAGCCCCAGCATTTT. It is translated as CASSSLGRQPQHF.

A single count supports this clone. This chain joins TRBV2 and TRBJ1-3; TRBD1 might be the D (6 bases). CDR3 length: 12 amino acids. Germline CDR1 SNHLY, CDR2 FYNNEI. The germline V and J ends were trimmed by 10 bases and 8 bases, with 15 bases remaining between them. The CDR3 protein is CATRGLRDTIYF. CDR3 in DNA: TGTGCCACCAGGGGATTGCGGGACACCATATATTTT. The whole variable domain, remainder taken from reference TRBV2 and TRBJ1-3, is EPEVTQTPSHQVTQMGQEVILRCVPISNHLYFYWYRQILGQKVEFLVSFYNNEISEKSEIFDDQFSVERPDGSNFTLKIRSTKLEDSAMYFCATRGLRDTIYFGEGSWLTVV.